This T cell receptor (beta chain) was sequenced during a study of blood T cell repertoires in COVID-19. Whole-study context: T cells, B-cell-depleted T cells, or PBMCs supplied cDNA or gDNA.

The repertoire was sequenced with immunoSEQ multiplex PCR; TCRdb's copy has only in-frame clones and lacks some. The table lists around 69,000 clones, roughly 80% of them singletons. Trimming removed 4 bases from V and 3 bases from J, with 15 bases in between. The germline gives CDR1 MGHRA, CDR2 YSYEKL. There are 15 residues in the CDR3. This TCR came from a man aged 45-65 years with active COVID-19. Material for sequencing was peripheral blood. V gene TRBV4-1 combines with J gene TRBJ1-2; possibly TRBD1 for D (6 bases). As DNA, the CDR3 is TGCGCCAGCAGCCTAAGCGGGGGCCGTTACTATGGCTACACCTTC. Translated: CASSLSGGRYYGYTF.